The rows below give T cell receptor beta chains drawn from one sample of a study of T cell changes during pregnancy in multiple sclerosis. The protocol was immunoSEQ multiplex PCR, while the TCRdb copy is restricted to in-frame clones and leaves out a portion. The sample gives 25,000 to 30,000 clones, roughly 89% of which show up once; 0.8% is in the top ten. Here the sequenced sample was CD4+ T cells from peripheral blood mononuclear cells, taken in the second trimester of pregnancy. Receptors were obtained from a female donor with multiple sclerosis, enrolled in a pregnancy study. Both conserved end residues are part of each CDR3.

v_call cdr3_aa
TRBV6-5 CALGQAPNQPQHF
TRBV6-1 CASLATYRNTEAFF
TRBV5-4 CASSFRQGTGYEQYF
TRBV13 CASSQPGQREAFF
TRBV15 CATSRDRLGGQGFPGANVLTF
TRBV7-3 CASSVYGGSTEAFF
TRBV10-1 CASAASNTGELFF
TRBV6-5 CASRPGQGRTEAFF
TRBV2 CASSEPGILDEQYF
TRBV5-1 CASSFGQAPDEQYF
TRBV2 CASSEGRGNSPLHF
TRBV2 CASSLDREETQYF
TRBV2 CASSAGRETQYF
TRBV4-3 CASSPRLTGVYNEQFF
TRBV7-9 CASSLPLVAANEKLFF
TRBV7-2 CASSFMWGPPEETQYF
TRBV29-1 CSVGGRPMNTEAFF
TRBV2 CASSEVGSSLAANEQFF
TRBV4-3 CASSQEVGATNEKLFF
TRBV5-1 CASSLGHGLGANDEAFF
TRBV19 CASSRGGSKGEAFF
TRBV7-2 CASKRTSERTDTQYF
TRBV6-1 CASSGIAGGPRGSYNEQFF
TRBV5-4 CASSDLAGMQETQYF
TRBV15 CATSTLGRGNQPQHF